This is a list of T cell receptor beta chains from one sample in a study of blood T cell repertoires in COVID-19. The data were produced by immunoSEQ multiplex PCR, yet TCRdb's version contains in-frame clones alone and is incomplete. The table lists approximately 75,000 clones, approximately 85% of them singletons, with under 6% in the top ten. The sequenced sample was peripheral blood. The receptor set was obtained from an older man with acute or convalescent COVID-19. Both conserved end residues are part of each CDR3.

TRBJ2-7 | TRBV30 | CAWSPQGREQYF
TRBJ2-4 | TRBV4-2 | CASSQDRGLAEFGKNIQYF
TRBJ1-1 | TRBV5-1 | CASSLGQGSGGTEAFF
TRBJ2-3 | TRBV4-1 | CASSQEAGTSGRSWTDTQYF
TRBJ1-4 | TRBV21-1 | CASSKQGQGVEKLFF
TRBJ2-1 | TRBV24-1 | CATSPRTSGRPSYNEQFF
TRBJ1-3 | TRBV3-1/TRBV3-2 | CASSRGISRISGNTIYF
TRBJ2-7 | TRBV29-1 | CSGGHVPYEQYF
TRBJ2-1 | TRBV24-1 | CATSDRLAGSYNEQFF
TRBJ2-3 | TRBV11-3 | CASSLDRGTDTQYF
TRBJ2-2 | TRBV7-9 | CASSFPSGRGNTGELFF
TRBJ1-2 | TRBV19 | CASRDGTAARGGYTF
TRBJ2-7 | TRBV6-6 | CASNPGDTTYEQYF
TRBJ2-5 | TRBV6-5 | CASSYSAGFETQYF
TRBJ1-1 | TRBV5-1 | CASSLGAGGLYTEAFF
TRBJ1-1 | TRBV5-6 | CASTRTGGMNTEAFF
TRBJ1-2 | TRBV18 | CASSQTFSGGEGYTF
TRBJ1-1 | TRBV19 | CATGAGSAFF